The clone carrying this T cell receptor beta chain showed up just a few times. Its matching antigen is unknown. The data stem from a study of T cell repertoires in cytomegalovirus infection. Across the whole study: Selected CMV epitopes included recently identified HLA-C-restricted ones as well as well-studied HLA-B-restricted ones. CMV infection together with matching HLA type was indicated by public TCR beta signatures.

Broader study findings: Cumulative public TCR beta family frequency identified CMV carriers with the relevant HLA.

TCRdb called the reads again in MiXCR, with one record for every CDR3 protein. The sample consists of 80,000 or so distinct CDR3 sequences, 35% to 50% of them appearing once. The CDR3 totals 16 residues. Germline CDR1 reads LNHDA; CDR2 reads SQIVND (reference sequence). Trimming cost V 5 bases and J 1 base, with 16 bases left between them. The clonotype comes from a human donor in good health (CMV status not recorded). Some clones in this sample may be carry-over from other donors' samples. J is TRBJ2-3 and V is TRBV19, with a tentative D call TRBD1 (6 bases). The sequencing used CD8+ T cells from cultured PBMCs, collected from culture after CMV antigen stimulation. CDR3 residues: CASSLDRDIGTDTQYF. The CDR3 DNA reads TGTGCCAGTAGTCTTGACCGGGACATAGGCACAGATACGCAGTATTTT.